The 17 T cell receptor beta chains in this list originate from one sample, sequenced in a study of CD8+ T cells in alopecia areata. As the sequencing template, cDNA was produced by extracting RNA and reverse transcribing it. Using immunoSEQ multiplex PCR, the repertoire was profiled, and TCRdb retains in-frame clones only, with some absent. The sample has about 180,000 clones; about 47% are singletons. The treatment is: oral pan-JAK inhibitor, 5-10 mg twice daily. The sequencing here drew on CD8+ T cells sorted from blood, taken at week 52, from a patient treated with tofacitinib. These receptors were obtained from a human donor with alopecia areata.

This chain joins TRBV13 and TRBJ1-2; TRBD1 aligns across 11 bases. This CDR3 is 14 amino acids long. CDR1 is PRHDT, CDR2 FYEKMQ, per germline (reference sequence). V trimming: 5 bases; J trimming: 7 bases; junction bases outside the gene matches: 6. The CDR3 spells CASSDRDRGGGYTF. The CDR3 DNA sequence: TGTGCCAGCAGCGACCGGGACAGGGGGGGTGGCTACACCTTC. Complete variable domain (other parts from reference TRBV13 and TRBJ1-2): AAGVIQSPRHLIKEKRETATLKCYPIPRHDTVYWYQQGPGQDPQFLISFYEKMQSDKGSIPDRFSAQQFSDYHSELNMSSLELGDSALYFCASSDRDRGGGYTFGSGTRLTVV.

As for this clone: The junction differs from germline at one of its ends, possibly a read error. The same CDR3 arises from other DNA sequences in this sample as well. J is TRBJ1-5 and V is TRBV27, with 7 positions matching TRBD1. The CDR3 extends over 14 amino acids. CDR1 and CDR2 from the germline V gene are MNHEY and SMNVEV (reference sequence). The CDR3 loop reads CASSLGGGNQPQHF. In DNA form, the CDR3 reads TGTGCCAGCAGTTTGGGAGGGGGCAACCAGCCCCAGCATTTT.

The V and J genes are TRBV15 and TRBJ2-7, with D possibly being TRBD1 (6 bases). From germline, CDR1 is LNHNV and CDR2 YYDKDF (reference sequence). The CDR3 consists of 15 residues. Trimming took off 2 bases at V and 3 bases at J, with 14 bases between the two ends. CDR3: CATSRTGQSFYEQYF. CDR3 DNA: TGTGCCACCAGCAGAACGGGACAAAGCTTCTACGAGCAGTACTTC.

A few counts support this clone. The gene calls are TRBV15 and TRBJ2-7; D gene uncertain. Germline V gene sequence: CDR1 LNHNV, CDR2 YYDKDF (reference sequence). The length of the CDR3 is 14 residues. Trimming shortened V by 6 bases and J by 3 bases, and 15 bases separated the two germline ends. CDR3 coding DNA: TGTGCCACCAGTATTTCAGGTCCGATCTACGAGCAGTACTTC. Protein sequence: CATSISGPIYEQYF.

This clone showed up just a few times. This chain links TRBV10-2 with TRBJ1-5, with 7 bases fitting TRBD1. CDR1 and CDR2 from the germline V gene are WSHSY and SAAADI. V dropped 7 bases and J dropped 5; count of bases not matched to a gene: 5. CDR3 length equals 13 residues. The CDR3 reads CASTSGGDQPQHF. Written as DNA, the CDR3 is TGCGCCAGCACCTCAGGGGGGGATCAGCCCCAGCATTTT.

The rearrangement links TRBV9 to TRBJ2-6, with D perhaps TRBD2 (6 bases). Between the trimmed V and J ends, which lost 0 bases and 2 bases, there was a span of 15 bases. The germline V gene has CDR1 SGDLS and CDR2 YYNGEE. The length of the CDR3 is 18 residues. In DNA form, the CDR3 reads TGTGCCAGCAGCGTAGGGAGGGAAAGTCAACCTGGGGCCAACGTCCTGACTTTC. Translation: CASSVGRESQPGANVLTF. The complete variable domain, with remaining parts taken from reference TRBV9 and TRBJ2-6, reads DSGVTQTPKHLITATGQRVTLRCSPRSGDLSVYWYQQSLDQGLQFLIQYYNGEERAKGNILERFSAQQFPDLHSELNLSSLELGDSALYFCASSVGRESQPGANVLTFGAGSRLTVL.

The V gene is TRBV29-1, the J gene TRBJ2-1; 7 nucleotides line up with TRBD1. Germline assignment: CDR1 SQVTM and CDR2 ANQGSEA. The CDR3 contains 14 residues. J lost 0 bases, V lost 6 bases, and 5 bases had no gene match. CDR3 loop: CSVLDRNSYNEQFF. The CDR3 coding sequence is TGCAGCGTCCTGGACAGGAACTCCTACAATGAGCAGTTCTTC.

The rearrangement uses TRBV30 and TRBJ1-1; D is perhaps TRBD1 (5 bases). V was trimmed by 5 bases and J by 1 base, leaving 11 bases between them. CDR3 length: 13 residues. In germline, CDR1 is GTSNPN, CDR2 SVGIG (reference sequence). The DNA of the CDR3 is TGTGCCTGGGGTTGGGACGGGAACACTGAAGCTTTCTTT. Translation gives CAWGWDGNTEAFF.

This chain links TRBV5-1 with TRBJ1-2, with unresolved D. The germline gives CDR1 SGHRS, CDR2 YFSETQ. The CDR3 has 13 amino acids. V was cut by 4 bases and J by 1 base, with 8 bases left in between. The CDR3 protein is CASSRDINYGYTF. CDR3 sequence (DNA): TGCGCCAGCAGCAGAGACATTAACTATGGCTACACCTTC.

This clone was picked up a small number of times. The chain links TRBV29-1 to TRBJ2-2; D uncertain. Germline loops: CDR1 SQVTM, CDR2 ANQGSEA. The CDR3 length is 12 residues. The V end was cut by 3 bases, the J end by 6 bases, with 8 bases between. Here the CDR3 reads CSVDPEPGELFF. In DNA form, the CDR3 reads TGCAGCGTTGACCCCGAACCCGGGGAGCTGTTTTTT.

The J gene is TRBJ1-5, the V gene TRBV27, with D hard to call. The CDR3 runs to 13 residues. V lost 3 bases, J lost 0 bases, and 3 bases lay in between. From germline, CDR1 is MNHEY and CDR2 SMNVEV (reference sequence). The CDR3: CASSFSSNQPQHF. The CDR3 coding sequence is TGTGCCAGCAGTTTCTCTAGCAATCAGCCCCAGCATTTT.

This clone appeared a few times. This sequence joins TRBV27 and TRBJ2-5, with 7 positions matching TRBD1. The V segment lost 6 bases and the J segment 2 bases; nucleotides outside the gene matches: 9. Germline loops: CDR1 MNHEY, CDR2 SMNVEV (reference sequence). The CDR3 totals 15 residues. The CDR3 nucleotides are TGTGCCAGCAGACCAGGGACAGCTAGTCAAGAGACCCAGTACTTC. Its translation is CASRPGTASQETQYF.

The chain links TRBV9 to TRBJ1-6, with D possibly TRBD1 on 6 matching bases. Germline CDR1 and CDR2: SGDLS and YYNGEE. This CDR3 region has 15 residues. Between the trimmed V and J ends, which lost 4 bases and 8 bases, there was a span of 16 bases. The CDR3 protein is CASSTRTEGDSPLHF. The CDR3 nucleotides are TGTGCCAGCAGCACCCGGACGGAGGGGGATTCACCCCTCCACTTT.

The DNA of the CDR3 is TGTGCCTGGAACCTGGGAACCGGGGAGCTGTTTTTT. Translated, it gives CAWNLGTGELFF. This rearrangement joins TRBV30 to TRBJ2-2; D not certain. V gave up 4 bases and J gave up 5 bases, with 8 bases separating them. Germline V gene lookup returns CDR1 GTSNPN and CDR2 SVGIG (reference sequence). This CDR3 has 12 amino acids.

This chain joins TRBV2 and TRBJ2-7, with D maybe TRBD1 (6 bases). Germline V gives CDR1 SNHLY, CDR2 FYNNEI. Trimming removed 4 bases from V and 6 bases from J, with 7 bases in between. The CDR3 spans 11 residues. CDR3: CASSGTAEQYF. CDR3 DNA: TGTGCCAGCAGTGGGACAGCCGAGCAGTACTTC.

The chain joins TRBV30 to TRBJ2-5; D may be TRBD1 or TRBD2 (6 bases each). The V gene's germline CDR1 is GTSNPN and CDR2 SVGIG (reference sequence). CDR3 size: 18 residues. The ends were cut back, 5 bases at V and 4 bases at J, with 29 bases in the middle. CDR3: CAWGETFETGRSGETQYF. The CDR3 region has the DNA TGTGCCTGGGGTGAAACTTTCGAAACAGGGAGGTCGGGAGAGACCCAGTACTTC. Variable domain in full (rest from reference TRBV30 and TRBJ2-5): SQTIHQWPATLVQPVGSPLSLECTVEGTSNPNLYWYRQAAGRGLQLLFYSVGIGQISSEVPQNLSASRPQDRQFILSSKKLLLSDSGFYLCAWGETFETGRSGETQYFGPGTRLLVL.

V and J are TRBV2 and TRBJ2-5; no reliable D call. With 6 bases removed from V and 1 base from J, the gap between germline ends came to 15 bases. Germline assignment: CDR1 SNHLY and CDR2 FYNNEI. The CDR3 has 15 residues. The CDR3 protein is CASSSVVVIQETQYF. CDR3 nucleotide sequence: TGTGCCAGCAGCAGTGTCGTGGTAATCCAAGAGACCCAGTACTTC.